The 19 T cell receptor beta chains in this list originate from one sample, sequenced in a study of spatial heterogeneity in lung cancer. From the 5' RACE reads, TCRdb called clonotypes with MiXCR, one entry per CDR3 protein. The data hold 14,000 to 15,000 distinct CDR3 sequences, with approximately 10% observed a single time. The time point denotes: sample taken at primary tumor resection. Frozen PBMC, nontumor lung or tumor provided whole RNA, which was sequenced unsorted. The specimen was PBMCs, collected at surgery. These receptors were obtained from a female donor with early-stage non-small cell lung cancer.

This clonotype has a count of ten or more. The J gene is TRBJ2-7, the V gene TRBV20-1; no definite D call. The V gene lost 1 base and the J gene lost 5 bases, with 12 bases spanning the gap. Germline CDR1 reads DFQATT; CDR2 reads SNEGSKA (reference sequence). The CDR3 contains 13 residues. The CDR3 is CSARGPVENEQYF. Here the CDR3 DNA reads TGCAGTGCTAGAGGACCGGTTGAGAACGAGCAGTACTTC.

At least ten counts were recorded for this clonotype. This chain links TRBV30 with TRBJ2-7; D may match TRBD1 or TRBD2 (5 bases each). With 4 bases removed from V and 2 bases from J, the gap between germline ends came to 15 bases. The V gene's germline CDR1 is GTSNPN and CDR2 SVGIG (reference sequence). The CDR3 has 14 residues. In DNA, the CDR3 is TGTGCCTGGACTACCGGGACGGCCACCTACGAGCAGTACTTC. Translated, it gives CAWTTGTATYEQYF.

The chain couples TRBV7-9 to TRBJ1-1; possibly TRBD1 for D (5 bases). Germline V gene sequence: CDR1 SEHNR, CDR2 FQNEAQ (reference sequence). The ends were cut back, 6 bases at V and 4 bases at J, with 18 bases in the middle. This CDR3 spans 15 amino acids. The CDR3 loop is CASSSNFAGPTEAFF. Written as DNA, the CDR3 is TGTGCCAGCAGTTCCAACTTCGCGGGACCCACTGAAGCTTTCTTT. Full variable domain (remainder filled in from reference TRBV7-9 and TRBJ1-1): DTGVSQNPRHKITKRGQNVTFRCDPISEHNRLYWYRQTLGQGPEFLTYFQNEAQLEKSRLLSDRFSAERPKGSFSTLEIQRTEQGDSAMYLCASSSNFAGPTEAFFGQGTRLTVV.

This clonotype showed up many times. The gene calls are TRBV14 and TRBJ1-1; 7 bases are shared with TRBD1. The CDR3 extends over 13 amino acids. V lost 5 bases, J lost 0 bases, and 0 bases stayed unmatched. The germline gives CDR1 SGHDN, CDR2 FVKESK. CDR3: CASSRGLNTEAFF. The CDR3 bases are TGTGCCAGCAGCAGGGGGCTGAACACTGAAGCTTTCTTT.

This clonotype is judged medium-sized. The chain combines TRBV20-1 with TRBJ2-7, with D perhaps TRBD1 (6 bases). This CDR3 is 11 amino acids long. Trimming cost V 6 bases and J 4 bases, with 10 bases left between them. Germline CDR1 DFQATT, CDR2 SNEGSKA (reference sequence). CDR3 nucleotides: TGCAGTGCCCGACAGGTTTACGAGCAGTACTTC. Translated, it gives CSARQVYEQYF.

Comments on this clonotype: Given a much more abundant clone one base away, this may be a read error. The conserved closing phenylalanine or tryptophan is absent in this CDR3, likely reflecting a read error. This chain links TRBV15 with TRBJ1-1; 8 bases match TRBD1. V trimming: 1 base; J trimming: 8 bases; junction bases outside the gene matches: 3. The CDR3 contains 13 residues. Germline-derived CDR1 and CDR2 are LNHNV and YYDKDF (reference sequence). CDR3 coding DNA: TGTGCCACCAGCAGAGGACGGACAGGGGAAGCTTTCTTA. It is translated as CATSRGRTGEAFL.

The chain employs TRBV29-1 and TRBJ2-7, with 8 bases matching TRBD2. The J segment lost 8 bases and the V segment lost 4 bases, leaving 13 bases of the junction unmatched. CDR3 length equals 14 residues. Germline lookup yields CDR1 SQVTM and CDR2 ANQGSEA. CDR3 bases: TGCAGCGTTGCACTTGACGGGACTAGACTCCAGCAGTACTTC. Its translation is CSVALDGTRLQQYF.

This clonotype was seen ten or more times. This rearrangement joins TRBV19 to TRBJ2-3; 8 nucleotides align to TRBD2. Losses at the gene ends were 5 bases for V and 2 bases for J; bases not matched to a gene: 3. Germline V gives CDR1 LNHDA, CDR2 SQIVND (reference sequence). The CDR3 loop spans 14 amino acids. Here the CDR3 reads CASSVSGDTDTQYF. As DNA, the CDR3 is TGTGCCAGTAGTGTTAGCGGGGACACAGATACGCAGTATTTT.

In its sample, this clonotype was seen many times. This sequence joins TRBV5-1 and TRBJ2-6; perhaps TRBD2 as D (7 bases). The V gene's germline CDR1 is SGHRS and CDR2 YFSETQ. Trimming took off 4 bases at V and 0 bases at J, with 17 bases between the two ends. The CDR3 is 18 residues long. DNA for the CDR3: TGCGCCAGCAGCCAACGGGGGGCAGGAAGCTCTGGGGCCAACGTCCTGACTTTC. The encoded protein is CASSQRGAGSSGANVLTF.

This clonotype was seen more than once but under ten times. The V gene is TRBV7-6, the J gene TRBJ2-1; D tentatively fits TRBD1 or TRBD2 (6 bases each). The ends were cut back, 5 bases at V and 5 bases at J, with 16 bases in the middle. Germline loops: CDR1 SGHVS, CDR2 FNYEAQ. The CDR3 has 15 amino acids. The CDR3 DNA follows: TGTGCCAGCAGCCTAGGGGGGCGGCCGCACAATGAGCAGTTCTTC. Amino acid sequence: CASSLGGRPHNEQFF. Supplemented by reference TRBV7-6 and TRBJ2-1, the full variable domain reads GAGVSQSPRYKVTKRGQDVALRCDPISGHVSLYWYRQALGQGPEFLTYFNYEAQQDKSGLPNDRFSAERPEGSISTLTIQRTEQRDSAMYRCASSLGGRPHNEQFFGPGTRLTVL.

The chain uses TRBV6-6 and TRBJ1-6; 7 bases align to TRBD1. CDR3 size: 14 residues. Trimming took 6 bases from V and 9 from J; bases not matched to a gene: 8. CDR1 is MNHNY and CDR2 is SVGAGI in the germline V gene (reference sequence). The CDR3 DNA follows: TGTGCCAGCAGCATCGACAGGGCCGGTTCACCCCTCCACTTT. This sequence encodes CASSIDRAGSPLHF.

This clonotype appeared many times. V usage is TRBV20-1 and J usage is TRBJ2-5, with D uncertain. This CDR3 has 11 amino acids. The V end lost 4 bases, the J end lost 2 bases, and 5 bases lay between the germline ends. Germline CDR1 reads DFQATT; CDR2 reads SNEGSKA (reference sequence). CDR3 DNA sequence: TGCAGTGCTACCCAGCAAGAGACCCAGTACTTC. Translated, it gives CSATQQETQYF.

This clonotype was observed many times. The genes are TRBV12-3 or TRBV12-4 and TRBJ1-1, with D possibly matching TRBD1 (6 bases). Trimming took off 7 bases at V and 2 bases at J, with 20 bases between the two ends. The CDR3 runs 16 residues. The CDR3 DNA is TGTGCCAGCACCCTCCCCCGGGGACACGAAAACACTGAAGCTTTCTTT. Translated: CASTLPRGHENTEAFF.

This chain uses TRBV29-1 with TRBJ2-7; D is perhaps TRBD2 (5 bases). Germline loops: CDR1 SQVTM, CDR2 ANQGSEA. This CDR3 has 12 residues. Trimming cost V 4 bases and J 0 bases, with 7 bases left between them. CDR3 sequence reads: CSVGRGSYEQYF. CDR3 DNA sequence: TGCAGCGTTGGACGGGGCTCCTACGAGCAGTACTTC.

V gene TRBV20-1 combines with J gene TRBJ1-2; D is possibly TRBD1 (5 bases). Germline V gene data show CDR1 as DFQATT and CDR2 as SNEGSKA (reference sequence). Trimming removed 0 bases at V and 8 bases at J, with 16 bases between. The CDR3 covers 14 residues. The chain's CDR3 is CSAREAGRVEGYTF. The CDR3 region has the DNA TGCAGTGCTAGAGAGGCGGGACGGGTCGAAGGCTACACCTTC.

This clonotype occurred many times. J is TRBJ2-4 and V is TRBV24-1; 9 bases align to TRBD1. After removal of 0 bases from V and 7 bases from J, the junction contained 3 bases not matched to a gene. CDR1 is KGHDR and CDR2 is SFDVKD in the germline V gene. This CDR3 is 15 amino acids long. The CDR3 here is CATSDLGQGWNIQYF. Written as DNA, the CDR3 is TGTGCCACCAGTGATTTGGGACAGGGGTGGAACATTCAGTACTTC.

By share of the sample, this clonotype is medium-sized. V is TRBV9 and J is TRBJ2-7, with D perhaps being TRBD1 or TRBD2 (5 bases each). CDR1 is SGDLS, CDR2 YYNGEE, per germline. The CDR3 is made up of 15 amino acids. Trimming shortened V by 4 bases and J by 2 bases, and 16 bases separated the two germline ends. The CDR3 region has the DNA TGTGCCAGCAGCCCCTGGGGGACGGGAACCTACGAGCAGTACTTC. This encodes CASSPWGTGTYEQYF.

This clonotype came up many times. The genes are TRBV25-1 and TRBJ2-3; D call uncertain. Per germline, CDR1 MGHDK and CDR2 SYGVNS. Trimming removed 4 bases from V and 6 bases from J, with 11 bases in between. CDR3 length equals 13 residues. CDR3 bases: TGTGCCAGCAGTGGGCCTCTCGTGGATACGCAGTATTTT. Translating gives CASSGPLVDTQYF.

This clonotype has a handful of counts. The rearrangement joins TRBV9 to TRBJ1-5, with 9 bases that match TRBD1. This CDR3 has 15 amino acids. V lost 0 bases to trimming and J lost 2 bases; unmatched junction nucleotides: 0. From germline, CDR1 is SGDLS and CDR2 YYNGEE. The CDR3, as DNA: TGTGCCAGCAGCGTAGGACAGGGGGGCAATCAGCCCCAGCATTTT. Protein: CASSVGQGGNQPQHF.